This T cell receptor (beta chain) was recorded in a study of blood T cells in healthy people across ages. Study results and caveats: Roughly linearly, TCR beta diversity per million T cells fell as age increased. PBMCs that were unsorted prevented a conclusive naive versus antigen-experienced comparison. Changes seen in expanded clonotypes were possibly confounded by donor CMV status left unknown.

Every donor gave 9.5 to 10 milliliters of peripheral blood. This clonotype was found a few times. Its cognate antigen is unknown. This may be a read error, as it is one base from a much larger clone. The CDR3 totals 15 residues. The J segment lost 9 bases and the V segment lost 4 bases, leaving 9 bases of the junction unmatched. Per germline, CDR1 SEHNR and CDR2 FQNEAQ (reference sequence). Sample-barcoded 5' priming and a J-beta primer mix drove a second PCR of about 6 to 12 cycles. TCRdb reprocessed the 5' RACE reads with MiXCR, giving one entry per CDR3 protein. The repertoire holds about 640,000 distinct CDR3 sequences, under 70% seen once, with over 30% in the top ten.

The source of this sequence is a man in his 60s in good health. The sequencing sample was made of blood. This chain connects TRBV7-9 to TRBJ1-6, with 7 nucleotides matching TRBD1. This CDR3 reads CASSWGQRGSSPLHF. The CDR3 DNA reads as TGTGCCAGCAGCTGGGGACAGAGGGGGAGTTCACCCCTCCACTTT.